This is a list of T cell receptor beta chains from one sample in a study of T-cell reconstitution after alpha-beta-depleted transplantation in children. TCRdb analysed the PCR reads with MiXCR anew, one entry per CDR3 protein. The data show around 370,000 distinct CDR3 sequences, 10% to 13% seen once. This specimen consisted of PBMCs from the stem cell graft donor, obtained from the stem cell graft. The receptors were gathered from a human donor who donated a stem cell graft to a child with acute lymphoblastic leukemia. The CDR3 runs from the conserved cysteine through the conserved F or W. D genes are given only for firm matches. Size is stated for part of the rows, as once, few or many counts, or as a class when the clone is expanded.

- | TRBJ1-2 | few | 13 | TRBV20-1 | CSANTGLKYGYTF | TGCAGTGCTAATACAGGCCTCAAATATGGCTACACCTTC
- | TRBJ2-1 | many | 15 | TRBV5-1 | CASSSPGRYYNEQFF | TGCGCCAGCAGCTCACCGGGACGGTACTACAATGAGCAGTTCTTC
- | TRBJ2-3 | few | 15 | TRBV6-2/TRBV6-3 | CASSWGTWDTDTQYF | TGTGCCAGCAGTTGGGGGACATGGGACACAGATACGCAGTATTTT
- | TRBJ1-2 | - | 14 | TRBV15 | CATSRVGRNLGYTF | TGTGCCACCAGCAGAGTCGGGCGGAACTTAGGCTACACCTTC
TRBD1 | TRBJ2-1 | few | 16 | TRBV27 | CASSLSGQGGPGEQFF | TGTGCCAGCAGTTTATCAGGACAGGGGGGACCTGGGGAGCAGTTCTTC
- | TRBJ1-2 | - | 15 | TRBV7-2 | CASNLDAGQNYGYTF | TGTGCCAGCAATTTAGACGCGGGGCAGAACTATGGCTACACCTTC
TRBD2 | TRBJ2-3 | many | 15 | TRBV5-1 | CASSPGLAGGGTQYF | TGCGCCAGCAGCCCGGGACTAGCGGGAGGGGGTACGCAGTATTTT
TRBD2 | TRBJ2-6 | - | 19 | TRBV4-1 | CASSQEILAGGSGANGLTF | TGCGCCAGCAGCCAAGAAATTCTAGCGGGAGGCTCTGGGGCCAACGGCCTGACTTTC
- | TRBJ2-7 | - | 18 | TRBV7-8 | CASSPTAITSTGSAEQYF | TGTGCCAGCAGCCCGACAGCGATTACGTCGACGGGCTCTGCCGAGCAGTACTTC
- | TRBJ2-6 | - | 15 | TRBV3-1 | CASSQYRSGANVLTF | TGTGCCAGCAGCCAATACCGCTCTGGGGCCAACGTCCTGACTTTC
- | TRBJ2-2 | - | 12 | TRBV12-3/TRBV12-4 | CAGGRLTGELFF | TGTGCCGGGGGGCGGCTCACCGGGGAGCTGTTTTTT
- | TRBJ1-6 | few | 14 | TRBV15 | CATSRDLSRDPLHF | TGTGCCACCAGCAGAGACCTATCACGGGACCCCCTCCACTTT
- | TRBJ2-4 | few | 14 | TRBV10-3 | CATGATASKNIQYF | TGTGCCACGGGCGCGACAGCCTCCAAAAACATTCAGTACTTC
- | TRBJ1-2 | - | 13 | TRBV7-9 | CASSLEGMDGYTF | TGTGCCAGCAGCTTAGAGGGGATGGATGGCTACACCTTC
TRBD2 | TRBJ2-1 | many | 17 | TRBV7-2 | CASSDPGGRMERSEQFF | TGTGCCAGCAGCGATCCGGGGGGGCGAATGGAGCGGAGTGAGCAGTTCTTC
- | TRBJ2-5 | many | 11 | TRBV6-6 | CASSSKETQYF | TGTGCCAGCAGTTCTAAAGAGACCCAGTACTTC
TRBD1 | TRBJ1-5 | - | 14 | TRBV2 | CASRDRVADQPQHF | TGTGCCAGCAGGGACAGGGTTGCTGATCAGCCCCAGCATTTT
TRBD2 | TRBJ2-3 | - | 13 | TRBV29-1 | CSVPHREGDTQYF | TGCAGCGTGCCCCACCGGGAGGGAGATACGCAGTATTTT
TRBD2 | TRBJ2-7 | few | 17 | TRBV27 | CASSRMWGTSGSHEQYF | TGTGCCAGCAGCCGAATGTGGGGGACTAGCGGGAGCCACGAGCAGTACTTC
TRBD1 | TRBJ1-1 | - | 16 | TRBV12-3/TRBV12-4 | CASAQDREVVSTEAFF | TGTGCCAGCGCCCAGGACAGGGAAGTGGTGTCGACTGAAGCTTTCTTT
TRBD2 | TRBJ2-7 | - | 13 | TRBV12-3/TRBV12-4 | CASRLAGDNKQYF | TGTGCCAGCCGACTAGCGGGGGATAATAAGCAGTACTTC
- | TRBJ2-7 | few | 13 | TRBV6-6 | CASRVGLSYEQYF | TGTGCCAGCAGGGTCGGGCTCTCCTACGAGCAGTACTTC
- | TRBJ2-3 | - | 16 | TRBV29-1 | CSARQVHTQGTDTQYF | TGCAGCGCAAGACAGGTCCACACCCAGGGGACAGATACGCAGTATTTT
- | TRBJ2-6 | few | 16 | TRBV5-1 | CASSAETLTGANVLTF | TGCGCCAGCAGCGCCGAGACACTTACGGGGGCCAACGTCCTGACTTTC
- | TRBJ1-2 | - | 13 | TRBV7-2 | CASTSTENYGYTF | TGTGCCAGCACCTCGACGGAAAACTATGGCTACACCTTC
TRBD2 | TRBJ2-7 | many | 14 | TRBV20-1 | CSARRLAESYEQYF | TGCAGTGCTCGAAGACTAGCGGAATCGTACGAGCAGTACTTC
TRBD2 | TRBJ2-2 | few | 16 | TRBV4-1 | CASSPKLAGGPGELFF | TGCGCCAGCAGCCCAAAACTAGCGGGAGGGCCCGGGGAGCTGTTTTTT
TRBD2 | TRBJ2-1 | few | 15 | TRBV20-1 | CSARDGGSPYNEQFF | TGCAGTGCTAGAGACGGCGGGAGTCCGTACAATGAGCAGTTCTTC
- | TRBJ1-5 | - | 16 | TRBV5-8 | CASSSQGFYSNQPQHF | TGTGCCAGCAGCTCACAGGGCTTCTATAGCAATCAGCCCCAGCATTTT
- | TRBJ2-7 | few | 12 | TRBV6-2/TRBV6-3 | CASSYTRTEQYF | TGTGCCAGCAGTTACACGCGGACTGAGCAGTACTTC
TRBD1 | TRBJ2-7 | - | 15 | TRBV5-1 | CASSPSGTGRYKQYF | TGCGCCAGCAGCCCCTCCGGGACAGGGCGCTACAAGCAGTACTTC
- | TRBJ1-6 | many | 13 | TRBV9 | CASSVARNSPLHF | TGTGCCAGCAGCGTAGCCCGAAATTCACCCCTCCACTTT
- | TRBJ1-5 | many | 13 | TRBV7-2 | CASSEGSFQPQHF | TGTGCCAGCAGCGAGGGGTCGTTTCAGCCCCAGCATTTT
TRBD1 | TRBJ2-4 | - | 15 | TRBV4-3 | CASSQDLDRGNIQYF | TGCGCCAGCAGCCAGGATTTGGACAGGGGAAACATTCAGTACTTC
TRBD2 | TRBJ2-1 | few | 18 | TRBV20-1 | CSARPSVRASGRGNEQFF | TGCAGTGCTAGACCCTCTGTAAGGGCTAGCGGGAGGGGAAATGAGCAGTTCTTC
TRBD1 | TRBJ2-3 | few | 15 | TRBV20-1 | CSASVNDRAGDTQYF | TGCAGTGCTAGCGTAAACGACAGGGCAGGAGATACGCAGTATTTT
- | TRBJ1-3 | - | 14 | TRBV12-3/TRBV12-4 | CASSALLSGNTIYF | TGTGCCAGCAGTGCTCTGCTCTCTGGAAACACCATATATTTT
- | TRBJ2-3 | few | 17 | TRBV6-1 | CASLKPGRNSRGDTQYF | TGTGCCAGCCTCAAACCGGGACGTAACTCCCGGGGGGATACGCAGTATTTT
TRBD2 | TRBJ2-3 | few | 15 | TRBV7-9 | CASSRLAGDTDTQYF | TGTGCCAGCAGCCGACTAGCGGGAGACACAGATACGCAGTATTTT
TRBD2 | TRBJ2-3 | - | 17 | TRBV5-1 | CASSGPSGRLGTDTQYF | TGCGCCAGCAGCGGGCCTAGCGGGAGACTAGGGACAGATACGCAGTATTTT
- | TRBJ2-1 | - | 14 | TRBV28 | CASSLGGIRGEQFF | TGTGCCAGCAGTTTAGGCGGGATCCGCGGTGAGCAGTTCTTC
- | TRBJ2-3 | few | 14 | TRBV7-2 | CASSLWMSTDTQYF | TGTGCCAGCAGCTTGTGGATGTCGACAGATACGCAGTATTTT
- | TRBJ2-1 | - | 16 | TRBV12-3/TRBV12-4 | CASRGWTESSYNEQFF | TGTGCCAGCAGAGGATGGACGGAGAGCTCCTACAATGAGCAGTTCTTC
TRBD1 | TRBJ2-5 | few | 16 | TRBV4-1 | CASSQPGQGASETQYF | TGCGCCAGCAGCCAGCCGGGACAGGGGGCCTCAGAGACCCAGTACTTC
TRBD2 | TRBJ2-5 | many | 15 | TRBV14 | CASSQGDYRQETQYF | TGTGCCAGCAGCCAAGGGGACTACCGGCAAGAGACCCAGTACTTC
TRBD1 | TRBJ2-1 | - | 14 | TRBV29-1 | CSTSPGQGGNEQFF | TGCAGCACGTCACCGGGACAGGGTGGCAATGAGCAGTTCTTC
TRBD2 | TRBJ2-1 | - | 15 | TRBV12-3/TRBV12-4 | CASSSGRVPYTEQFF | TGTGCCAGCAGTTCCGGGAGGGTTCCCTACACTGAGCAGTTCTTC
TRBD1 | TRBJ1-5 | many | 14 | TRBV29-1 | CSVSGQGYNQPQHF | TGCAGCGTTTCCGGACAGGGGTACAATCAGCCCCAGCATTTT
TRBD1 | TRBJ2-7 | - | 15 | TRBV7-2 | CASSRSGTAAYEQYF | TGTGCCAGCAGCCGTTCCGGGACAGCGGCCTACGAGCAGTACTTC
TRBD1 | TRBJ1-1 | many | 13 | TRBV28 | CASSPGQGRQAFF | TGTGCCAGCAGCCCAGGACAGGGGCGACAGGCTTTCTTT
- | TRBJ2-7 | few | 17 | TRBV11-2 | CASSSSPPGTMTHEQYF | TGTGCCAGCAGCTCCTCACCTCCCGGGACAATGACCCACGAGCAGTACTTC